Presented here are 12 T cell receptor beta chains from one specimen sequenced in a study of OX40 agonist ivuxolimab in advanced cancers. Clones were sequenced by immunoSEQ multiplex PCR, and TCRdb holds only the in-frame ones, with some missing. The sample has 60,000 to 90,000 clones, approximately 82% seen once. The source material was CD4+ or CD8+ T cells sorted from blood, sampled in a trial of the OX40 agonist ivuxolimab. The receptors stem from an adult with an advanced solid tumor such as melanoma, head and neck, liver or kidney cancer.

The chain has TRBV9 and TRBJ2-2; no clear D gene. CDR3 size: 12 residues. The V and J ends lost 3 bases and 2 bases respectively, with 2 bases between them. CDR1 and CDR2 (germline): SGDLS, YYNGEE. The CDR3 DNA follows: TGTGCCAGCAGCGAAAACACCGGGGAGCTGTTTTTT. Amino acid sequence: CASSENTGELFF.

This chain joins TRBV5-1 and TRBJ1-1; a possible D gene is TRBD1 (5 bases). Trimming took off 4 bases at V and 4 bases at J, with 26 bases between the two ends. CDR1 is SGHRS, CDR2 YFSETQ, per germline. The CDR3 runs to 18 residues. Written as DNA, the CDR3 is TGCGCCAGCAGCCGCCACACAGGCACTCTCGGGCCAAGCACTGAAGCTTTCTTT. It specifies CASSRHTGTLGPSTEAFF. Using reference TRBV5-1 and TRBJ1-1 for the parts outside the CDR3, the full variable domain is KAGVTQTPRYLIKTRGQQVTLSCSPISGHRSVSWYQQTPGQGLQFLFEYFSETQRNKGNFPGRFSGRQFSNSRSEMNVSTLELGDSALYLCASSRHTGTLGPSTEAFFGQGTRLTVV.

The chain recombines TRBV9 with TRBJ2-1, with a possible D match to TRBD2 (7 bases). CDR3 length equals 15 residues. The germline V gene has CDR1 SGDLS and CDR2 YYNGEE. Trimming took off 5 bases at V and 7 bases at J, with 19 bases between the two ends. CDR3 in DNA: TGTGCCAGCAGTCATGGTCGGGGGGCCAAGAATGAGCAGTTCTTC. Its protein is CASSHGRGAKNEQFF.

The CDR3 nucleotides are TGTGCCAGCAGCTTCGGTAGGGACTCCTTGGGTACGCAGTATTTT. This encodes CASSFGRDSLGTQYF. The chain links TRBV7-2 to TRBJ2-3; TRBD2 is a possible D gene (6 bases). CDR1 and CDR2 (germline): SGHTA, FQGNSA. The CDR3 length is 15 residues. V lost 3 bases and J 8 bases, leaving 18 bases between the germline ends.

This rearrangement joins TRBV7-8 to TRBJ2-2, with D maybe TRBD1 (6 bases). This CDR3 comprises 17 residues. V was shortened by 9 bases and J by 5 bases, with 25 bases between the two germline ends. Germline values: CDR1 SGHVS, CDR2 FQNEAQ. CDR3 bases: TGTGCCAGTGTTAGAGGGGGTTCAATTTTGGGGACCGGGGAGCTGTTTTTT. Protein sequence: CASVRGGSILGTGELFF.

This chain links TRBV7-6 with TRBJ1-1; 9 bases are a match to TRBD1. Germline V gene lookup returns CDR1 SGHVS and CDR2 FNYEAQ. V dropped 1 base and J dropped 11; count of bases not matched to a gene: 5. The CDR3 totals 13 residues. The CDR3 here is CASSLESGTGAFF. The CDR3 DNA follows: TGTGCCAGCAGCTTAGAGTCGGGGACAGGGGCTTTCTTT.

This chain uses TRBV28 with TRBJ2-7; 12 bases agree with TRBD1. V lost 4 bases, J lost 3 bases, and 10 bases stayed unmatched. Germline values: CDR1 MDHEN, CDR2 SYDVKM. This CDR3 spans 17 amino acids. The CDR3 DNA sequence: TGTGCCAGCAGTTGGGACAGGGGGCGCAGTGGGCGCTACGAGCAGTACTTC. Residues: CASSWDRGRSGRYEQYF.

In this sample, this clone turned up a few times. The rearrangement links TRBV5-1 to TRBJ2-1, with D possibly TRBD2 on 5 matching bases. Germline CDR1 and CDR2: SGHRS and YFSETQ. The CDR3 totals 13 residues. The V end lost 2 bases, the J end lost 6 bases, and 9 bases lay between the germline ends. The CDR3 reads CASSLEGPNEQFF. In DNA form, the CDR3 reads TGCGCCAGCAGCTTAGAGGGCCCCAATGAGCAGTTCTTC.

The V and J genes are TRBV7-2 and TRBJ2-3, with 10 bases lining up with TRBD2. Germline assignment: CDR1 SGHTA and CDR2 FQGNSA. The J segment lost 4 bases and the V segment lost 5 bases, leaving 12 bases of the junction unmatched. The CDR3 runs to 17 residues. In DNA form, the CDR3 reads TGTGCCAGCAGCCGCTCTCCGACTAGCGGGTACGCAGATACGCAGTATTTT. This gives the protein CASSRSPTSGYADTQYF.

The chain employs TRBV11-2 and TRBJ2-6; no clear D gene. This CDR3 is built from 19 residues. The germline CDR1 and CDR2 sequences are SGHAT and FQNNGV. The V end was cut by 3 bases, the J end by 0 bases, with 18 bases between. This CDR3 reads CASSFDGWDAGSGANVLTF. CDR3 DNA sequence: TGTGCCAGCAGCTTCGACGGTTGGGATGCTGGCTCTGGGGCCAACGTCCTGACTTTC.

The sample holds a few counts of this clone. J is TRBJ2-3 and V is TRBV4-2; 10 positions agree with TRBD2. J was trimmed by 3 bases and V by 0 bases; bases with no gene match: 12. Per germline, CDR1 LGHNA and CDR2 YNFKEQ. This CDR3 spans 19 amino acids. CDR3 region: CASSQDGASGSGLTDTQYF. CDR3 DNA: TGTGCCAGCAGCCAAGATGGGGCTAGCGGGAGTGGATTGACAGATACGCAGTATTTT.

The chain combines TRBV6-1 with TRBJ1-5; D ambiguous. V dropped 0 bases and J dropped 5 bases, with 14 bases sitting between them. Germline CDR1 reads MNHNS; CDR2 reads SASEGT. This CDR3 contains 16 residues. The CDR3 loop is CASSEALLGRDQPQHF. As DNA, the CDR3 is TGTGCCAGCAGTGAAGCGCTTCTGGGGAGGGATCAGCCCCAGCATTTT.